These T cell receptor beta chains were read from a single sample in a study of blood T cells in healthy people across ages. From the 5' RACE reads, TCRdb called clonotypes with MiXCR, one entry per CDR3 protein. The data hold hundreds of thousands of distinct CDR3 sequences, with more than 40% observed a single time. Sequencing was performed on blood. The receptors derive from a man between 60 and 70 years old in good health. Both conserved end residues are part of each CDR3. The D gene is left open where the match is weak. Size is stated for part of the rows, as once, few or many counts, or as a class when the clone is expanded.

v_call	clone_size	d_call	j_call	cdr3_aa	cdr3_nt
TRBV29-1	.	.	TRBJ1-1	CSVGGGRAFF	TGCAGCGTTGGGGGGGGAAGAGCTTTCTTT
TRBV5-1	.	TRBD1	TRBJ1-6	CASRPTGDHSPLHF	TGCGCCAGCAGGCCGACAGGGGACCATTCACCCCTCCACTTT
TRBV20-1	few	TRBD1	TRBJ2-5	CSAKLQGAWDGTQYF	TGCAGTGCTAAGTTGCAGGGGGCATGGGATGGGACCCAGTACTTC
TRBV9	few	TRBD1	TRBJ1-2	CASSDPPDRENYGYTF	TGTGCCAGCAGCGACCCACCGGACAGGGAAAACTATGGCTACACCTTC
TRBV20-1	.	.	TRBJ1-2	CSAHGRTEKAGYTF	TGCAGTGCACATGGGAGAACTGAAAAAGCGGGCTACACCTTC
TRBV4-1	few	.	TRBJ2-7	CASSHSYSLTYEQYF	TGCGCCAGCAGCCATTCGTACAGCCTTACCTACGAGCAGTACTTC
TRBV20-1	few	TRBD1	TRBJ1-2	CSARPDRGVYGYTF	TGCAGTGCTAGACCGGACAGGGGAGTATATGGCTACACCTTC
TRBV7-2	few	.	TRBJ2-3	CASSRDGVRPSGNTDTQYF	TGTGCCAGCAGCAGAGATGGGGTTAGGCCCTCAGGGAATACAGATACGCAGTATTTT
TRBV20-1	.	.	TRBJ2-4	CSAIPGGNIQYF	TGCAGTGCTATCCCAGGGGGGAACATTCAGTACTTC
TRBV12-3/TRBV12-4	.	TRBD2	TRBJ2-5	CASSLVAGAETQYF	TGTGCCAGCAGTTTGGTGGCGGGAGCGGAGACCCAGTACTTC
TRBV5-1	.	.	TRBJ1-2	CASSLDGKGYTF	TGCGCCAGCAGCTTGGACGGGAAGGGCTACACCTTC
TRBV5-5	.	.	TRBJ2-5	CASQGDWGQETQYF	TGTGCCAGTCAAGGGGACTGGGGGCAAGAGACCCAGTACTTC
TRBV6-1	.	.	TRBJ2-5	CASSKGRAQGTQYF	TGTGCCAGCAGTAAGGGACGGGCCCAAGGGACCCAGTACTTC
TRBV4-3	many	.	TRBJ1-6	CASSQNLAGGSGSPLHF	TGCGCCAGCAGCCAAAACCTGGCGGGGGGCTCGGGTTCACCCCTCCACTTT
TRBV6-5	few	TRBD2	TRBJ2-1	CASSYDGASGGWDNEQFF	TGTGCCAGCAGTTACGACGGGGCTAGCGGGGGGTGGGACAATGAGCAGTTCTTC
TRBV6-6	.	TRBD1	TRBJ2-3	CASSYSAGQDPRDTQYF	TGTGCCAGCAGTTACTCGGCCGGACAGGACCCTCGCGATACGCAGTATTTT
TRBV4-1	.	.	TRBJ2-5	CASSRASRETQYF	TGCGCCAGCAGCCGAGCCTCCCGAGAGACCCAGTACTTC
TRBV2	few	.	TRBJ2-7	CASSEMGYEQYF	TGTGCCAGCAGTGAAATGGGTTACGAGCAGTACTTC
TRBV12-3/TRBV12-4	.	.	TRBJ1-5	CASSPHNQPQHF	TGTGCCAGCAGCCCCCACAATCAGCCCCAGCATTTT
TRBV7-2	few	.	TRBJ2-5	CASSPMGGGAETQYF	TGTGCCAGCAGCCCCATGGGAGGGGGCGCCGAGACCCAGTACTTC
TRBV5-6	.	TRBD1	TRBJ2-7	CASSHGQGVAYEQYF	TGTGCCAGCAGCCATGGACAGGGGGTGGCCTACGAGCAGTACTTC
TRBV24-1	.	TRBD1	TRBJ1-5	CATSDEETTGGNQPQHF	TGTGCCACCAGTGATGAAGAGACGACAGGGGGCAATCAGCCCCAGCATTTT
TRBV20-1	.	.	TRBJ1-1	CSASGQPNTEAFF	TGCAGTGCTAGTGGACAGCCGAACACTGAAGCTTTCTTT
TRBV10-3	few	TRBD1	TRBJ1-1	CAISDPGTENTEAFF	TGTGCCATCAGTGATCCCGGGACAGAGAACACTGAAGCTTTCTTT
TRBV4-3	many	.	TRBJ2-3	CASSQDVRQVVTDTQYF	TGCGCCAGCAGCCAAGACGTTAGACAGGTGGTGACAGATACGCAGTATTTT
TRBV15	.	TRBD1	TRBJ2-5	CATSSVDRDNQETQYF	TGTGCCACCAGCAGTGTGGACAGGGACAACCAAGAGACCCAGTACTTC
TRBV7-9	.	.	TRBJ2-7	CASSLDIGGSYEQYF	TGTGCCAGCAGCTTAGATATTGGGGGATCCTACGAGCAGTACTTC
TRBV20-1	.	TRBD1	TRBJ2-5	CSATDRGSPRETQYF	TGCAGTGCAACGGACAGGGGCAGTCCTCGAGAGACCCAGTACTTC
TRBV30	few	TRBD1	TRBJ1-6	CAWRGQGNSPLHF	TGTGCCTGGAGGGGACAGGGGAATTCACCCCTCCACTTT
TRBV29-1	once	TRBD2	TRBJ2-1	CSVGLLIAGGRYNKQFF	TGCAGCGTTGGATTACTGATAGCGGGGGGCAGGTACAATAAGCAGTTCTTC
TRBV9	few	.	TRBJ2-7	CASSVGGAGEQYF	TGTGCCAGCAGCGTAGGGGGGGCGGGGGAGCAGTACTTC
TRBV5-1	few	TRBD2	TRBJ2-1	CASSLEASGDLSSYNEQFF	TGCGCCAGCAGCTTGGAGGCTAGCGGGGACCTAAGCTCCTACAATGAGCAGTTCTTC
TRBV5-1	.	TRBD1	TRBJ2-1	CASSLEQGAHNEQFF	TGCGCCAGCAGCTTGGAGCAGGGGGCTCACAATGAGCAGTTCTTC
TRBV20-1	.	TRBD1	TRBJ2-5	CSANAGGRSPGNEQYF	TGCAGTGCAAATGCAGGGGGTAGGTCTCCCGGCAATGAGCAGTACTTC
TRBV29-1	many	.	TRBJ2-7	CSGGDSSYEQYF	TGCAGCGGGGGAGACAGCTCCTACGAGCAGTACTTC
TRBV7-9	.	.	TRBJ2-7	CASSFLMAGEQYF	TGTGCCAGCAGCTTTCTAATGGCCGGCGAGCAGTACTTC
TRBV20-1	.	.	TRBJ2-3	CSAAGPSTDTQYF	TGCAGTGCTGCAGGGCCTAGCACAGATACGCAGTATTTT
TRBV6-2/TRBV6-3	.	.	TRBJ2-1	CASSKNEQFF	TGTGCCAGCAGTAAGAATGAGCAGTTCTTC
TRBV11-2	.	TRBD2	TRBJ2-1	CASSPMRLAGVYSEQFF	TGTGCCAGCAGCCCGATGAGACTAGCGGGGGTCTACAGTGAGCAGTTCTTC
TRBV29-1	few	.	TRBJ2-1	CSVEIWTYNEQFF	TGCAGCGTTGAAATCTGGACCTACAATGAGCAGTTCTTC